This T cell receptor (beta chain) was identified in a study of regulatory T cells in long-lasting Graves disease (dated by TCRdb to the early 2020s). Study-level background: Persistent Graves' disease was defined as persistently positive TSH receptor autoantibodies together with antithyroid drug treatment for over 5 years. Persistent Graves' disease patients were compared with newly diagnosed Graves' disease patients by peripheral blood TCR sequencing and RNA sequencing. The study was conducted in China and was registered as a clinical trial. A total of roughly 33 samples were covered by TCR sequencing, comprising approximately 13 persistent and about 20 newly diagnosed Graves' disease patients. Antithyroid drugs had been taken for ten to twelve years on average by persistent Graves' disease patients in the clinical cohort.

Library construction relied on multiplex PCR. Sequenced using an Illumina HiSeq 4000. To build TCR beta libraries, CDR3 regions were amplified by Arm-PCR using iRepertoire HTBI primers. Gel purification was performed on PCR products prior to sequencing. On the authors' methods: Gene usage analysis of CDR3 amino acid clonotypes relied on the approximately 62 TRBV and 14 TRBJ segments identified across samples. COPE and FqMerger were used to merge the filtered high-quality paired reads into contigs. BLAST was used to align contigs to the IMGT TRBV, TRBD and TRBJ reference genes, and CDR3 was defined following IMGT. Highly expanded clones were defined as clonotypes with a frequency above 0.1%. Shannon entropy was used to measure repertoire diversity, and the Gini coefficient was used to measure V-J evenness. A clonotype found in more than one individual was treated as public. Clones were called with MiXCR by TCRdb after fastp trimmed the public reads at Q25, and only in-frame beta chains were retained. Rows with one shared CDR3 protein collapse into an entry with the most common genes and DNA. TCRdb's processing, not the study's, gives the V and J calls here. The sample profile shows hundreds of thousands of distinct CDR3 sequences; 30% of them were found once. The ten largest clones take up under 55% of the sample.

V loses 6 bases at its end and J loses 0 bases; junction bases beyond the gene matches: 4. The germline V gene encodes CDR1 SNHLY and CDR2 FYNNEI. From its cysteine to its phenylalanine, the CDR3 spans 15 amino acids. Only CDR3 DNA remains: 45 bases, in frame from the first base. Broad study findings and their caveats: Only the TCR beta chain was sequenced and analyzed. A larger number of public clonotypes was shared among persistent patients (under 3,000) than among newly diagnosed patients (around 880). Persistent disease showed preferential use of TRBV28, TRBJ1-2 and TRBJ2-5, whereas newly diagnosed disease favored TRBV20-1 and TRBJ2-1. Peripheral blood alone was examined, since thyroid tissue, which constituted the primary lesion, could not be accessed. As a limitation, the authors acknowledged that the small sample size may reduce accuracy. Compared with newly diagnosed patients, patients with persistent Graves' disease had lower TCR Shannon entropy and fewer highly expanded clones, which suggests clonal expansion.

What the time point label conveys for this sample: persistent/refractory GD, antithyroid drugs over 5 years with positive TRAb. For both TCR sequencing and RNA sequencing, RNA was extracted from PBMCs in TRIzol. The diagnosis of Graves' disease followed American Thyroid Association guidelines. Recruitment of patients was carried out at an endocrinology department in Xi'an, China. Each patient gave approximately 9 milliliters of peripheral blood, collected in an EDTA anticoagulant tube. Ficoll Paque Plus density gradient separation was used to isolate PBMCs, and no further T cell sorting was performed. An Agilent 2100 Bioanalyzer and agarose gel were used to check RNA quality, and a NanoDrop 2000 was used to measure RNA concentration. In regard to this clonotype: Its antigen specificity is not known. Per-base quality was not reported, and no clone a single base away is much larger than it.

The V and J segments used are TRBV2 and TRBJ2-7, with 11 bases matching TRBD2. This material consisted of peripheral blood mononuclear cells (PBMCs), taken when the disease was refractory, from a patient treated with antithyroid drugs. The sequence came from a female donor with Graves disease. The sequence in DNA is TGTGCCAGCAGGGCCGGGACTAGCGGCTCCTACGAGCAGTACTTC. The translation is CASRAGTSGSYEQYF.